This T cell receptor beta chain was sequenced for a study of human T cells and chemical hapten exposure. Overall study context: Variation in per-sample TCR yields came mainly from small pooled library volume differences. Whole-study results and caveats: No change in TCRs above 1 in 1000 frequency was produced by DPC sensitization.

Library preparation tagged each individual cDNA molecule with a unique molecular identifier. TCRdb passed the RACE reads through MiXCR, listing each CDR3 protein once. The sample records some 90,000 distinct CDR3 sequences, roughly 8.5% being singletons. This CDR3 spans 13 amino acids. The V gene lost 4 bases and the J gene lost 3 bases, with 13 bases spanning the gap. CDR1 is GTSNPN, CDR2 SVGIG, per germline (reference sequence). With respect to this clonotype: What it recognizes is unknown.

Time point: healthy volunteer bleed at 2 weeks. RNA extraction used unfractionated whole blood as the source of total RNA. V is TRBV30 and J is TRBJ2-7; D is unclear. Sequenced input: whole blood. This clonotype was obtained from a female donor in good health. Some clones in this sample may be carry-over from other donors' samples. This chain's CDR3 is CAWTRSQYYEQYF. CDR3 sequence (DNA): TGTGCCTGGACTCGGTCGCAGTACTACGAGCAGTACTTC.